This record concerns one TCR beta chain sequence. Its target is unknown. The entry originates in a study of shared clonotypes between healthy human individuals. Study results and limitations: Estimated richness was generally greater in naive than memory subsets. Compared with clonotypes that all four donors shared, non-shared clonotypes had lower generation probabilities.

Per germline, CDR1 MNHNS and CDR2 SASEGT. V lost 2 bases, J lost 3 bases, and 6 bases stayed unmatched. The CDR3 sequence is 15 residues long. Terminally differentiated effector memory CD45RA+ cells were left out of the naive CD8 fraction, which was CD45RO-negative and positively selected for CCR7. Those who donated, Caucasian adults without exception, all lived in Nashville, Tennessee. Original processing methods: With immunoSEQ giving junction-only sequences and no quality scores, filtering differed. Here immunoSEQ multiplex PCR was the method, and the copy in TCRdb shows in-frame clones only, minus some. That table is the source of V, J and clone size, and D and trimming were worked out from the DNA. The sample contains about 820,000 clones, nearly 95% of which appear only once.

V and J are TRBV6-1 and TRBJ2-7, with 8 bases that match TRBD2. The receptor's source is a man aged 25-40 years in good health. The sequenced material came from naive CD8+ T cells sorted from blood. The CDR3: CASSEREGTLYEQYF. CDR3 DNA: TGTGCCAGCAGTGAACGGGAGGGCACCCTCTACGAGCAGTACTTC.